Each of the 11 T cell receptor beta chains below was sequenced from the same sample in a study of beta chain features in type 1 diabetes. The authors reverse transcribed all of the isolated RNA, so sequencing captured expressed TCRB transcripts. The table came from immunoSEQ multiplex PCR; TCRdb's copy has only in-frame clones and leaves some out. The table records about 360,000 clones, 10% to 15% of them present only once. Input material: naive CD4+ T cells from blood. All receptors derive from a man younger than 30 in good health.

This clone came up a few times. This chain uses TRBV18 with TRBJ2-5; 10 nucleotides align to TRBD1. Germline V gene data show CDR1 as KGHSH and CDR2 as LQKENI. This CDR3 region has 16 residues. The trim removed 5 bases at V and 4 bases at J, leaving 10 bases unmatched. The DNA of the CDR3 is TGTGCCAGCTCAACAACCGGGACAGGGGATGGAGAGACCCAGTACTTC. Translating it yields CASSTTGTGDGETQYF.

The chain couples TRBV4-2 to TRBJ2-5; the match to TRBD1 covers 7 bases. CDR3 length: 14 amino acids. The V gene's germline CDR1 is LGHNA and CDR2 YNFKEQ. V was pared by 0 bases and J by 4 bases, with 2 bases of the junction left unmatched. CDR3 region: CASSQEGGRETQYF. CDR3 nucleotides: TGTGCCAGCAGCCAAGAAGGGGGCCGAGAGACCCAGTACTTC.

This clone was observed many times. This chain connects TRBV9 to TRBJ2-1, with 8 bases lining up with TRBD2. This CDR3 has 12 amino acids. The germline V gene has CDR1 SGDLS and CDR2 YYNGEE. Trimming cost V 3 bases and J 13 bases; bases outside gene matches: 6. CDR3 residues: CASSAGLANQFF. CDR3 nucleotides: TGTGCCAGCAGCGCAGGACTAGCTAATCAGTTCTTC.

The J gene is TRBJ2-1, the V gene TRBV7-3, with a weak D call TRBD1 (5 bases). Deletions cut 1 base from V and 7 bases from J, with 8 bases between. Looked up from germline, CDR1 is SGHTA and CDR2 is FQGTGA. There are 13 residues in the CDR3. CDR3 nucleotide sequence: TGTGCCAGCAGCTTAATCAGGGATAATGAGCAGTTCTTC. Translated: CASSLIRDNEQFF.

This clone has only a few counts. The chain couples TRBV19 to TRBJ1-2; D perhaps matches TRBD1 (5 bases). CDR1 LNHDA and CDR2 SQIVND come from the germline V gene (reference sequence). V lost 4 bases to trimming and J lost 1 base, with 10 bases between them. The CDR3 consists of 14 residues. The CDR3: CASSRMTDNYGYTF. The DNA for the CDR3 is TGTGCCAGTAGTAGGATGACAGATAACTATGGCTACACCTTC.

This clone has more than one count but fewer than ten. This sequence joins TRBV5-1 and TRBJ2-1; the match to TRBD2 covers 14 bases. CDR3 length: 16 amino acids. V trimming: 4 bases; J trimming: 9 bases; junction bases outside the gene matches: 9. Germline V gene lookup returns CDR1 SGHRS and CDR2 YFSETQ. DNA for the CDR3: TGCGCCAGCAGCACGGAGACTAGCGGGAGGGCATTTGAGCAGTTCTTC. Residues: CASSTETSGRAFEQFF.

This clone was counted a few times. V and J are TRBV5-1 and TRBJ1-1; TRBD1 matches 8 bases. The CDR3 is 14 amino acids. CDR1 and CDR2 (germline): SGHRS, YFSETQ. J gave up 5 bases and V 4 bases, and 7 bases lay outside the gene matches. This CDR3 is CASSPRTGRTEAFF. In DNA, the CDR3 is TGCGCCAGCAGCCCCAGGACAGGGAGGACTGAAGCTTTCTTT.

This clone was observed a handful of times. The chain uses TRBV2 and TRBJ2-5; D is unclear. This CDR3 region has 12 residues. The V end lost 6 bases, the J end lost 5 bases, and 10 bases lay between the germline ends. The germline V gene has CDR1 SNHLY and CDR2 FYNNEI. The CDR3 DNA reads as TGTGCCAGCAGGGTCGAGGATGAGACCCAGTACTTC. As protein: CASRVEDETQYF.

The V gene is TRBV29-1, the J gene TRBJ2-7; 7 bases are a match to TRBD2. The CDR3 extends over 14 amino acids. V lost 6 bases and J lost 7; bases outside the gene matches: 15. The germline V gene has CDR1 SQVTM and CDR2 ANQGSEA. CDR3 amino acids: CSVVLGGGGQEQYF. The CDR3 region has the DNA TGCAGCGTGGTCCTTGGGGGGGGAGGCCAAGAGCAGTACTTC.

The chain links TRBV28 to TRBJ2-7, with 7 positions matching TRBD1. This CDR3 has 15 residues. Looked up from germline, CDR1 is MDHEN and CDR2 is SYDVKM. V lost 4 bases, J lost 7 bases, and 13 bases stayed unmatched. CDR3 coding DNA: TGTGCCAGCAGTTGGGGGACAGTAGTAAAGGGGGAGCAGTACTTC. Translating it yields CASSWGTVVKGEQYF.

In this sample, this clone turned up a few times. The V gene is TRBV4-1, the J gene TRBJ1-1; 8 positions agree with TRBD1. The CDR3 is made up of 14 amino acids. Germline assignment: CDR1 MGHRA and CDR2 YSYEKL. The V segment lost 4 bases and the J segment 5 bases; nucleotides outside the gene matches: 6. The CDR3 DNA reads as TGCGCCAGCAGCCGCTCGACAGGGGAAACTGAAGCTTTCTTT. Translating gives CASSRSTGETEAFF.